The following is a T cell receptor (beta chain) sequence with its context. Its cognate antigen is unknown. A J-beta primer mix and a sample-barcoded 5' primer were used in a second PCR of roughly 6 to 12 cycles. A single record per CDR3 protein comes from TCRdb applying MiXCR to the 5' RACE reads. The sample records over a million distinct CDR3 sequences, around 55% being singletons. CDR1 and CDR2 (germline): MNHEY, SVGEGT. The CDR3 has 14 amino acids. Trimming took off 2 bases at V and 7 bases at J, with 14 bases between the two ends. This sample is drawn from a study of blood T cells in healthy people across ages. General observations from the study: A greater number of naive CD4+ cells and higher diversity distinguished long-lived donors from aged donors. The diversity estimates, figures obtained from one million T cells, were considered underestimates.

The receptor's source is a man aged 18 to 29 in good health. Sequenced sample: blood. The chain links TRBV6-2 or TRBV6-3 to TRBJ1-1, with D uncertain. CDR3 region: CASSYVGSAGEAFF. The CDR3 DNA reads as TGTGCCAGCAGTTACGTGGGGTCAGCCGGTGAAGCTTTCTTT.